What follows are 21 T cell receptor beta chains derived from one specimen sequenced in a study of cytomegalovirus exposure and HLA in healthy donors. The PCR contained 60 Vbeta and 13 Jbeta primers. Only in-frame clones appear in the TCRdb table, and some are missing; sequencing was by immunoSEQ multiplex PCR. Altogether about 190,000 clones are present, roughly 80% being singletons, with the ten largest covering 6.3%. Sequencing was done on a sample of PBMCs. The source is a man aged 35 to 55 in good health and CMV-seropositive.

The rearrangement uses TRBV5-1 and TRBJ1-6, with D possibly being TRBD1 (5 bases). The CDR3 consists of 15 residues. Per the germline V gene, CDR1 is SGHRS and CDR2 is YFSETQ. V lost 1 base, J lost 10 bases, and 15 bases lay in between. The CDR3 loop is CASSLTGVGRSPLHF. The CDR3 coding sequence is TGCGCCAGCAGCTTGACGGGGGTCGGCCGGTCACCCCTCCACTTT.

The chain recombines TRBV5-1 with TRBJ2-3; D unclear. CDR1 is SGHRS and CDR2 is YFSETQ in the germline V gene. The CDR3 totals 12 residues. V lost 2 bases and J 6 bases, leaving 7 bases between the germline ends. CDR3 coding DNA: TGCGCCAGCAGCTTCGCAGTGGATACGCAGTATTTT. It specifies CASSFAVDTQYF.

V is TRBV10-3 and J is TRBJ2-3, with D tentatively TRBD1 (5 bases). Germline values: CDR1 ENHRY, CDR2 SYGVKD. This CDR3 is built from 15 residues. Trimming removed 4 bases at V and 2 bases at J, with 13 bases between. CDR3 nucleotide sequence: TGTGCCATCAGTGGGCAGGGCGAGTACACAGATACGCAGTATTTT. Encoded protein: CAISGQGEYTDTQYF.

The V call is TRBV14, the J call TRBJ2-7; weak D call: TRBD2 (6 bases). Per germline, CDR1 SGHDN and CDR2 FVKESK. This CDR3 is built from 15 residues. Trimming removed 3 bases at V and 7 bases at J, with 19 bases between. For the CDR3, the DNA is TGTGCCAGCAGCCACCTATCGGGATGGGGGGATGAGCAGTACTTC. Its translation: CASSHLSGWGDEQYF. Based on the CDR3 plus reference TRBV14 and TRBJ2-7, the full variable domain is EAGVTQFPSHSVIEKGQTVTLRCDPISGHDNLYWYRRVMGKEIKFLLHFVKESKQDESGMPNNRFLAERTGGTYSTLKVQPAELEDSGVYFCASSHLSGWGDEQYFGPGTRLTVT.

The chain carries TRBV6-1 and TRBJ2-3; 7 bases agree with TRBD1. Germline V gives CDR1 MNHNS, CDR2 SASEGT. There are 15 residues in the CDR3. With V trimmed by 9 bases and J by 4 bases, 13 bases remained unmatched. The CDR3 nucleotides read TGTGCCAGACCGGACAGGCAAAAAAGTGCAGATACGCAGTATTTT. Amino acid sequence: CARPDRQKSADTQYF.

The chain uses TRBV7-6 and TRBJ1-2; 8 nucleotides line up with TRBD1. Trimming cost V 5 bases and J 4 bases; bases outside gene matches: 15. This CDR3 spans 17 amino acids. The germline V gene has CDR1 SGHVS and CDR2 FNYEAQ. The CDR3 is CASSLGGRGQVAYGYTF. For the CDR3, the DNA is TGTGCCAGCAGCCTCGGTGGCAGGGGGCAGGTTGCCTATGGCTACACCTTC.

The rearrangement links TRBV5-1 to TRBJ2-7; D perhaps matches TRBD2 (6 bases). Trimming shortened V by 6 bases and J by 0 bases, and 16 bases separated the two germline ends. CDR1 is SGHRS, CDR2 YFSETQ, per germline. The CDR3 consists of 15 residues. In DNA form, the CDR3 reads TGCGCCAGCATCGGTCGACGGGGGAGCTCCTACGAGCAGTACTTC. It is translated as CASIGRRGSSYEQYF.

The chain uses TRBV28 and TRBJ1-2; D ambiguous. V lost 1 base, J lost 3 bases, and 12 bases lay in between. Germline lookup yields CDR1 MDHEN and CDR2 SYDVKM. CDR3 size: 15 residues. In DNA form, the CDR3 reads TGTGCCAGCAGTTTATCCCCAGAGGGCGACTATGGCTACACCTTC. Translation gives CASSLSPEGDYGYTF.

V and J are TRBV7-2 and TRBJ2-7; 12 bases map to TRBD2. CDR1 is SGHTA and CDR2 is FQGNSA in the germline V gene. This CDR3 contains 15 residues. J lost 7 bases, V lost 0 bases, and 4 bases had no gene match. The CDR3 here is CASSLAPSGGAEQYF. The CDR3 DNA is TGTGCCAGCAGCTTAGCGCCTAGCGGGGGGGCGGAGCAGTACTTC.

The V gene is TRBV28, the J gene TRBJ1-2, with 7 bases identical to TRBD1. Germline lookup yields CDR1 MDHEN and CDR2 SYDVKM. The CDR3 sequence is 17 residues long. Unmatched junction bases numbered 12, after V lost 5 bases and J lost 0 bases. In DNA form, the CDR3 reads TGTGCCAGCAGTCCCATGACAGGGAGACGGGCTAACTATGGCTACACCTTC. Its translation is CASSPMTGRRANYGYTF.

The chain employs TRBV19 and TRBJ2-3; 8 bases align to TRBD1. The ends lost 11 bases at V and 3 bases at J; junction bases unmatched: 7. CDR1 and CDR2 from the germline V gene are LNHDA and SQIVND (reference sequence). CDR3 size: 13 residues. CDR3 sequence: CAGNTGGTDTQYF. The CDR3, as DNA: TGTGCCGGTAATACAGGGGGGACAGATACGCAGTATTTT.

The rearrangement links TRBV5-6 to TRBJ2-3, with D possibly being TRBD2 (7 bases). Trimming removed 3 bases from V and 3 bases from J, with 14 bases in between. The CDR3 covers 15 residues. CDR1 is SGHDT, CDR2 YYEEEE, per germline. CDR3 sequence reads: CASSSSGGWTDTQYF. DNA for the CDR3: TGTGCCAGCAGCTCGTCGGGGGGCTGGACAGATACGCAGTATTTT.

The chain joins TRBV5-1 to TRBJ2-1; 10 nucleotides agree with TRBD2. The CDR3 spans 14 residues. Trimming at V came to 9 bases and at J to 6 bases, leaving 9 bases not matched to a gene. CDR1 SGHRS and CDR2 YFSETQ come from the germline V gene. DNA of the CDR3: TGCGCCACCTCCAGCGGGGGGGCGGGCAATGAGCAGTTCTTC. Residues: CATSSGGAGNEQFF.

V is TRBV10-3 and J is TRBJ1-5; 8 positions agree with TRBD1. CDR1 is ENHRY, CDR2 SYGVKD, per germline. The CDR3 totals 13 residues. The J segment lost 3 bases and the V segment lost 10 bases, leaving 5 bases of the junction unmatched. The CDR3 loop is CATSTGDNQPQHF. The CDR3 DNA follows: TGTGCCACCTCGACAGGGGACAATCAGCCCCAGCATTTT.

The rearrangement joins TRBV7-9 to TRBJ2-3, with 7 positions matching TRBD2. The V gene end was trimmed by 4 bases and the J gene end by 1 base; junction bases not matched to a gene: 5. This CDR3 has 15 amino acids. CDR1 SEHNR and CDR2 FQNEAQ come from the germline V gene (reference sequence). The CDR3: CASSWSGGRTDTQYF. Written as DNA, the CDR3 is TGTGCCAGCAGCTGGTCGGGGGGACGCACAGATACGCAGTATTTT. The full variable domain, with the rest looked up from reference TRBV7-9 and TRBJ2-3, is DTGVSQNPRHKITKRGQNVTFRCDPISEHNRLYWYRQTLGQGPEFLTYFQNEAQLEKSRLLSDRFSAERPKGSFSTLEIQRTEQGDSAMYLCASSWSGGRTDTQYFGPGTRLTVL.

The chain employs TRBV5-6 and TRBJ2-5; TRBD1 agrees at 8 bases. J was trimmed by 2 bases and V by 6 bases; bases with no gene match: 6. The CDR3 spans 14 residues. Germline V gene lookup returns CDR1 SGHDT and CDR2 YYEEEE. DNA of the CDR3: TGTGCCAGCACCGTAAACAGGGGGCAAGAGACCCAGTACTTC. Protein product: CASTVNRGQETQYF.

The chain links TRBV6-6 to TRBJ2-7; a possible D gene is TRBD1 (7 bases). Looked up from germline, CDR1 is MNHNY and CDR2 is SVGAGI (reference sequence). With 2 bases removed from V and 3 bases from J, the gap between germline ends came to 8 bases. The length of the CDR3 is 13 residues. The CDR3 here is CASSYQGGYEQYF. In DNA form, the CDR3 reads TGTGCCAGCAGTTACCAGGGGGGCTACGAGCAGTACTTC.

The chain carries TRBV14 and TRBJ1-2, with D maybe TRBD1 (6 bases). The CDR3 has 15 residues. Germline CDR1 and CDR2: SGHDN and FVKESK. Deletions cut 1 base from V and 8 bases from J, with 17 bases between. This chain's CDR3 is CASSQAEIQGKGYTF. DNA of the CDR3: TGTGCCAGCAGCCAAGCTGAGATACAGGGAAAGGGCTACACCTTC.

The V gene is TRBV2, the J gene TRBJ1-5, with 8 bases lining up with TRBD1. Germline CDR1 and CDR2: SNHLY and FYNNEI. There are 14 residues in the CDR3. The trim removed 5 bases at V and 5 bases at J, leaving 5 bases unmatched. In DNA form, the CDR3 reads TGTGCCAGCAGTCGAGGACAGGGCTATCAGCCCCAGCATTTT. Protein sequence: CASSRGQGYQPQHF.

This clone was observed once. The rearrangement links TRBV7-3 to TRBJ2-3, with D hard to call. With 4 bases removed from V and 2 bases from J, the gap between germline ends came to 4 bases. This CDR3 is 12 amino acids long. Germline CDR1 reads SGHTA; CDR2 reads FQGTGA. The CDR3 DNA is TGTGCCAGCAGCTCTACCACAGATACGCAGTATTTT. It specifies CASSSTTDTQYF.

This chain links TRBV9 with TRBJ1-1; D may be TRBD1 (6 bases). This CDR3 is built from 17 residues. The germline CDR1 and CDR2 sequences are SGDLS and YYNGEE. V was pared by 0 bases and J by 3 bases, with 18 bases between. The CDR3 DNA follows: TGTGCCAGCAGCGTAGACAGCAGGGGAATGGGGTACACTGAAGCTTTCTTT. This codes for CASSVDSRGMGYTEAFF.